The present entry profiles one T cell receptor beta chain with its context. The sample originates from a study of shared clonotypes between healthy human individuals. About the research overall: The plates for each donor numbered three CD4 naive, three CD4 memory, two CD8 naive and one CD8 memory.

Trimming pared 0 bases from V and 2 bases from J, leaving 11 bases between. Germline CDR1 reads LNHNV; CDR2 reads YYDKDF (reference sequence). This CDR3 has 15 residues. Generated by immunoSEQ multiplex PCR, the TCRdb table keeps only in-frame clones and is missing some. Of 600,000 to 750,000 clones in the sample, around 72% are singletons; the top ten hold approximately 1.8%. Sequenced input: memory CD4+ T cells sorted from blood. Documented subset: CD45RA-negative fraction. The chain combines TRBV15 with TRBJ2-7, with D maybe TRBD2 (5 bases). The origin of this receptor is a woman aged 30 to 39 in good health. For the CDR3, the DNA is TGTGCCACCAGCAGAGACCGCGGACTTCCCTACGAGCAGTACTTC. It codes for CATSRDRGLPYEQYF.